A single sample is the source of the 6 T cell receptor beta chains below, sequenced in a study of blood T cell repertoires in COVID-19. TCRdb keeps only in-frame clones here, not all; method: immunoSEQ multiplex PCR. In the table there are hundreds of thousands of clones, approximately 88% of which are singletons. Sequencing was done on a sample of peripheral blood. The receptor set was obtained from a woman aged 30 to 39 with COVID-19, enrolled during active disease.

Of note for this clone: It is unclear where the CDR3 begins or ends on the DNA, so no DNA is shown, and the CDR3 is as TCRdb lists it. CDR3 loop: CTSSLRTIPFGEGTSGSNEQFF. This rearrangement joins TRBV1 to TRBJ2-1; whether TRBD2, the table's D call, matches the DNA was not checked. TRBV1 is assigned pseudogene status. The CDR3 sequence runs 22 residues, both termini included.

This clone occurred a few times. This chain connects TRBV5-1 to TRBJ1-1; TRBD1 matches 7 bases. The V segment lost 2 bases and the J segment 0 bases; nucleotides outside the gene matches: 1. Per germline, CDR1 SGHRS and CDR2 YFSETQ. The CDR3 is made up of 14 amino acids. CDR3 amino acids: CASSFGTVNTEAFF. The CDR3, as DNA: TGCGCCAGCAGCTTTGGGACAGTGAACACTGAAGCTTTCTTT.

This clone was seen only once. J is TRBJ2-3 and V is TRBV4-3; TRBD1 matches 8 bases. The germline V gene has CDR1 LGHNA and CDR2 YSLEER. Trimming at V came to 3 bases and at J to 13 bases, leaving 9 bases not matched to a gene. The CDR3 has 13 residues. In DNA, the CDR3 is TGCGCCAGCAGCCAGATACAGGGGGAATTGGAGTATTTT. It encodes CASSQIQGELEYF.

The count of this clone is one. The chain employs TRBV24-1 and TRBJ2-5; D remains ambiguous. Trimming removed 3 bases at V and 5 bases at J, with 9 bases between. In germline, CDR1 is KGHDR, CDR2 SFDVKD. This CDR3 contains 13 residues. CDR3 nucleotides: TGTGCCACCAGTGATCTGTGGAGTGAGACCCAGTACTTC. As protein: CATSDLWSETQYF.

The chain couples TRBV19 to TRBJ1-3; the D is unclear. CDR3 size: 15 residues. In germline, CDR1 is LNHDA, CDR2 SQIVND (reference sequence). The V gene lost 2 bases and the J gene lost 3 bases, with 11 bases spanning the gap. The CDR3 region is CASSIRWTLGNTIYF. CDR3 nucleotide sequence: TGTGCCAGTAGTATACGTTGGACTCTTGGAAACACCATATATTTT.

V is TRBV10-3 and J is TRBJ1-1; D ambiguous. The CDR3 length is 16 residues. Per germline, CDR1 ENHRY and CDR2 SYGVKD. V lost 0 bases and J 4 bases, leaving 15 bases between the germline ends. For the CDR3, the DNA is TGTGCCATCAGTGAGTCCCTGAGGAACTCGGGCACTGAAGCTTTCTTT. This encodes CAISESLRNSGTEAFF.